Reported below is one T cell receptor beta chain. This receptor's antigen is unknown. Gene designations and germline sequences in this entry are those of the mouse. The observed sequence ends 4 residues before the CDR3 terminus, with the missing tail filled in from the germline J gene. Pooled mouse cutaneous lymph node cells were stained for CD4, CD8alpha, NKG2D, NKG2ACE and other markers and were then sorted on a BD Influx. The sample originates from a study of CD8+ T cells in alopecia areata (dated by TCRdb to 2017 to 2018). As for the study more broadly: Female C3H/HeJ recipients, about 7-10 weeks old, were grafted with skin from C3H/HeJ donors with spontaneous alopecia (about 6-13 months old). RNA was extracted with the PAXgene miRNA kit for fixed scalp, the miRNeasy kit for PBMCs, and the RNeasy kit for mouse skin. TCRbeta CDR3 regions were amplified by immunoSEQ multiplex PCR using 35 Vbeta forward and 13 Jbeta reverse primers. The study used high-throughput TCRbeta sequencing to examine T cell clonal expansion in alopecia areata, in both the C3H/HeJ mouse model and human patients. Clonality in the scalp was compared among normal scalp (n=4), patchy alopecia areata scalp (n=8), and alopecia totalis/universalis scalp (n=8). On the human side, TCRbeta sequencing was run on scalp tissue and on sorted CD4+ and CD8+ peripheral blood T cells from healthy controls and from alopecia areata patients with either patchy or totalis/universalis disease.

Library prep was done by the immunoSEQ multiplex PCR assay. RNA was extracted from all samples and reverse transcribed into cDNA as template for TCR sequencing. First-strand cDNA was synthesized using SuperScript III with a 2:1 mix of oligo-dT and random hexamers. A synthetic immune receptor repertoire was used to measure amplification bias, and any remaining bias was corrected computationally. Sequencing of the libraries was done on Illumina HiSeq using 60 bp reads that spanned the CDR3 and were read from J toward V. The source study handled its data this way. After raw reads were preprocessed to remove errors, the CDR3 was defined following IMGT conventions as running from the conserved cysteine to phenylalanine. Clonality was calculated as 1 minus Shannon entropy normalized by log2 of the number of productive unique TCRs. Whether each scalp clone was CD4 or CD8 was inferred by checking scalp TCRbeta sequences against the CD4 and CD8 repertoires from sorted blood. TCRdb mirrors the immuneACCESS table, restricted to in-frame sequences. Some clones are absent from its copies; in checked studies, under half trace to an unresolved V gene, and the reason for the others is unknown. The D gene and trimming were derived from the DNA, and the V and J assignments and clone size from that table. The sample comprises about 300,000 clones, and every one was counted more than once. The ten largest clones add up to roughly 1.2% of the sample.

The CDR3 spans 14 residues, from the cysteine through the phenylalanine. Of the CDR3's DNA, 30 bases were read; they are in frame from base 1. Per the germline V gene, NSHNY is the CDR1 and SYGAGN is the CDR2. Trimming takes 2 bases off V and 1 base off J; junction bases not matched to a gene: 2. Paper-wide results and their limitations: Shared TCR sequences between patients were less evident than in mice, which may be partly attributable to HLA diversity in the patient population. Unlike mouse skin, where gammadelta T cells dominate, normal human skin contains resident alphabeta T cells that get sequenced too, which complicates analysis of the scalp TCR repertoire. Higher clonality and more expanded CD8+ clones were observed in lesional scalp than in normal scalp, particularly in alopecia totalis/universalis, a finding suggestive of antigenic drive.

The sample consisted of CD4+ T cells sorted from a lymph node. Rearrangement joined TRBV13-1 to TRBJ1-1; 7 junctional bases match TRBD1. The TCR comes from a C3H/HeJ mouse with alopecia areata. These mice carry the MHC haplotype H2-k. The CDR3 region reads CASSDRDRNTEVFF. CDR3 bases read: TGTGCCAGCAGTGACCGGGACAGAAACACA.